This T cell receptor beta chain was recorded in a study of cytomegalovirus exposure and HLA in healthy donors. CDR3 length: 16 amino acids. CDR1 and CDR2 (germline): SEHNR, FQNEAQ (reference sequence). Trimming left V 6 bases short and J 3 bases short, with 20 bases between. The PCR used 60 Vbeta and 13 Jbeta primers. TCRdb's copy holds only in-frame clones and misses some; the assay was immunoSEQ multiplex PCR. The data hold roughly 110,000 clones, with 75% observed a single time. The rearrangement links TRBV7-9 to TRBJ1-2, with D unclear. The sequence came from a male donor in good health and CMV-seropositive. The sequencing input was PBMCs. CDR3 residues: CASREAGWAKYYGYTF. The CDR3 coding sequence is TGTGCCAGCAGAGAAGCGGGTTGGGCCAAATACTATGGCTACACCTTC.